The 21 T cell receptor beta chains below come from one sample, sequenced in a study of T cell clones after liver transplantation (dated by TCRdb to between 2018 and 2021). Explained via the paper, the time point label denotes: pre-transplant. Library prep was done by the immunoSEQ multiplex PCR assay. Held by TCRdb, this immuneACCESS table contains in-frame sequences only and omits some clones. Under half of the omission traces to an unresolved V gene where checked; the cause of the rest is unknown. This sample gives 70,000 to 85,000 clones in total; about four fifths of them show up just once. About 0.64% of the sample rests with the top ten. Sequencing was performed on CD4+ T cells from blood, taken before liver transplant. All receptors derive from a human donor who received a liver transplant.

The gene calls are TRBV7-2 and TRBJ1-1; D call uncertain. Germline V gives CDR1 SGHTA, CDR2 FQGNSA. The CDR3 runs 16 residues. Deletions cut 3 bases from V and 3 bases from J, with 17 bases between. CDR3 in DNA: TGTGCCAGCAGCTTTAAGAGACCGTGGGTGGACACTGAAGCTTTCTTT. Protein sequence: CASSFKRPWVDTEAFF.

This clone showed up just once. This chain uses TRBV12-5 with TRBJ1-1, with a possible D match to TRBD1 (6 bases). Per the germline V gene, CDR1 is LGHNT and CDR2 is FRNRAP. CDR3 length: 15 residues. V lost 8 bases, J lost 5 bases, and 21 bases lay in between. CDR3 region: CASTRGGREGTEAFF. CDR3 DNA sequence: TGTGCTAGTACCCGGGGGGGCAGAGAGGGGACTGAAGCTTTCTTT. The full variable domain, with the rest looked up from reference TRBV12-5 and TRBJ1-1, is DARVTQTPRHKVTEMGQEVTMRCQPILGHNTVFWYRQTMMQGLELLAYFRNRAPLDDSGMPKDRFSAEMPDATLATLKIQPSEPRDSAVYFCASTRGGREGTEAFFGQGTRLTVV.

The V call is TRBV25-1, the J call TRBJ1-1, with no clear D. Between the trimmed V and J ends, which lost 4 bases and 0 bases, there was a span of 6 bases. Germline V gene lookup returns CDR1 MGHDK and CDR2 SYGVNS. This CDR3 region has 13 residues. The CDR3 sequence is CASSVNMNTEAFF. Here the CDR3 DNA reads TGTGCCAGCAGTGTCAATATGAACACTGAAGCTTTCTTT. The full variable domain, rest sourced from reference TRBV25-1 and TRBJ1-1, is EADIYQTPRYLVIGTGKKITLECSQTMGHDKMYWYQQDPGMELHLIHYSYGVNSTEKGDLSSESTVSRIRTEHFPLTLESARPSHTSQYLCASSVNMNTEAFFGQGTRLTVV.

V usage is TRBV10-3 and J usage is TRBJ2-7; D may correspond to TRBD1 or TRBD2 (5 bases each). Trimming took 0 bases from V and 5 from J, leaving 11 bases between them. Germline loops: CDR1 ENHRY, CDR2 SYGVKD. CDR3 length: 14 amino acids. The CDR3 sequence: CAISESRGTDEQYF. The CDR3 DNA reads as TGTGCCATCAGTGAGTCGAGGGGCACCGACGAGCAGTACTTC.

This chain uses TRBV7-8 with TRBJ1-1; D gene uncertain. This CDR3 comprises 14 residues. The germline gives CDR1 SGHVS, CDR2 FQNEAQ. With 4 bases removed from V and 0 bases from J, the gap between germline ends came to 9 bases. The CDR3 region has the DNA TGTGCCAGCAGCTCGTCTAGGGTGAACACTGAAGCTTTCTTT. It is translated as CASSSSRVNTEAFF.

V gene TRBV2 combines with J gene TRBJ1-1; a weak D match, TRBD1 (5 bases). This CDR3 is 14 amino acids long. Germline V lookup: CDR1 SNHLY, CDR2 FYNNEI. V lost 6 bases, J lost 6 bases, and 17 bases lay in between. The CDR3: CASRFEGAQAEAFF. The CDR3 coding sequence is TGTGCCAGCAGATTCGAAGGGGCGCAGGCTGAAGCTTTCTTT. Full variable domain (missing parts from reference TRBV2 and TRBJ1-1): EPEVTQTPSHQVTQMGQEVILRCVPISNHLYFYWYRQILGQKVEFLVSFYNNEISEKSEIFDDQFSVERPDGSNFTLKIRSTKLEDSAMYFCASRFEGAQAEAFFGQGTRLTVV.

The chain uses TRBV6-1 and TRBJ1-1; 7 positions agree with TRBD1. With V trimmed by 3 bases and J by 3 bases, 7 bases remained unmatched. The CDR3 loop spans 15 amino acids. Germline CDR1 and CDR2: MNHNS and SASEGT. The DNA for the CDR3 is TGTGCCAGCAGTGAGGCAGGGGGATTTCACACTGAAGCTTTCTTT. This codes for CASSEAGGFHTEAFF.

This clone was seen just once. The chain employs TRBV5-4 and TRBJ2-5, with 12 nucleotides matching TRBD2. CDR3 length: 16 residues. The V gene's germline CDR1 is SGHNT and CDR2 YYREEE (reference sequence). J gave up 2 bases and V 0 bases, and 2 bases lay outside the gene matches. The CDR3 coding sequence is TGTGCCAGCAGCTTGGCGCTAGCGGGAGGGCAAGAGACCCAGTACTTC. This gives the protein CASSLALAGGQETQYF.

The chain recombines TRBV7-6 with TRBJ2-7; 13 bases match TRBD2. V lost 5 bases and J lost 6; bases outside the gene matches: 7. Per germline, CDR1 SGHVS and CDR2 FNYEAQ. The CDR3 totals 15 residues. In nucleotides, the CDR3 is TGTGCCAGCAGCCCACCTGGACTAGCGGGAGTCGAGCAGTACTTC. It yields the protein CASSPPGLAGVEQYF.

The genes are TRBV7-2 and TRBJ1-4, with D perhaps TRBD1 (6 bases). There are 14 residues in the CDR3. Looked up from germline, CDR1 is SGHTA and CDR2 is FQGNSA. V lost 5 bases and J 5 bases, leaving 12 bases between the germline ends. The CDR3 DNA is TGTGCCAGCAGCCCTAGAGGGGGGAATGAAAAACTGTTTTTT. Its translation: CASSPRGGNEKLFF.

The chain carries TRBV28 and TRBJ1-1; TRBD1 aligns across 7 bases. Germline lookup yields CDR1 MDHEN and CDR2 SYDVKM. V gave up 4 bases and J gave up 4 bases; unmatched junction bases: 12. This CDR3 is 16 amino acids long. CDR3: CASSYLRRQGGTEAFF. The CDR3 DNA reads as TGTGCCAGCAGTTACCTTAGAAGACAGGGAGGCACTGAAGCTTTCTTT.

V is TRBV5-1 and J is TRBJ2-3, with D perhaps matching TRBD2 (7 bases). Trimming cost V 4 bases and J 6 bases, with 21 bases left between them. The CDR3 extends over 16 amino acids. Germline lookup yields CDR1 SGHRS and CDR2 YFSETQ. For the CDR3, the DNA is TGCGCCAGCAGCACCGGGCATGGACTAGGGGGGGATACGCAGTATTTT. This sequence encodes CASSTGHGLGGDTQYF.

This rearrangement joins TRBV5-8 to TRBJ2-3; 7 bases match TRBD2. V trimming: 2 bases; J trimming: 1 base; junction bases outside the gene matches: 7. The length of the CDR3 is 16 residues. Germline CDR1 and CDR2: SGHTS and YDEGEE. The CDR3, as DNA: TGTGCCAGCAGCTTCCCCTCTAGCGGAGGCACAGATACGCAGTATTTT. The encoded protein is CASSFPSSGGTDTQYF.

The V call is TRBV2, the J call TRBJ2-2; 10 positions agree with TRBD2. Germline V gives CDR1 SNHLY, CDR2 FYNNEI. The ends lost 8 bases at V and 6 bases at J; junction bases unmatched: 9. The CDR3 runs to 15 residues. CDR3 nucleotides: TGTGCCAGCGGGGGCAGCGGGAGGGCCTCCGGGGAGCTGTTTTTT. This sequence encodes CASGGSGRASGELFF.

This chain connects TRBV5-5 to TRBJ2-7, with 11 positions matching TRBD2. The J segment lost 7 bases and the V segment lost 5 bases, leaving 8 bases of the junction unmatched. The germline gives CDR1 SGHKS, CDR2 YYEKEE (reference sequence). This CDR3 is built from 14 residues. The CDR3 region is CASSATSGIGEQYF. The DNA of the CDR3 is TGTGCCAGCAGTGCGACTAGCGGGATAGGAGAGCAGTACTTC.

This chain connects TRBV29-1 to TRBJ1-5; a possible D gene is TRBD1 (5 bases). V dropped 4 bases and J dropped 4 bases, with 11 bases sitting between them. Per the germline V gene, CDR1 is SQVTM and CDR2 is ANQGSEA. This CDR3 region has 13 residues. In nucleotides, the CDR3 is TGCAGCGTTGGAACAGGTACTAATCAGCCCCAGCATTTT. Amino acids: CSVGTGTNQPQHF.

The rearrangement uses TRBV5-5 and TRBJ1-1; D is unresolved. The CDR3 extends over 14 amino acids. V dropped 6 bases and J dropped 5 bases, with 17 bases sitting between them. The germline CDR1 and CDR2 sequences are SGHKS and YYEKEE (reference sequence). CDR3 coding DNA: TGTGCCAGCAACCCGGTCCGAGGAGGAACTGAAGCTTTCTTT. Translating it yields CASNPVRGGTEAFF.

The chain links TRBV7-3 to TRBJ2-1; 7 bases are a match to TRBD1. The CDR3 has 13 residues. V shed 3 bases, J shed 7 bases, and the junction held 3 bases outside the gene matches. Per the germline V gene, CDR1 is SGHTA and CDR2 is FQGTGA. The CDR3 reads CASSFDRANEQFF. The CDR3, as DNA: TGTGCCAGCAGCTTTGACAGGGCTAATGAGCAGTTCTTC.

The chain employs TRBV18 and TRBJ2-7; TRBD1 matches at 9 bases. The CDR3 is 13 amino acids. Per germline, CDR1 KGHSH and CDR2 LQKENI. J was trimmed by 5 bases and V by 3 bases; bases with no gene match: 2. The CDR3 region is CASSPGTGNEQYF. The CDR3 region has the DNA TGTGCCAGCTCACCCGGGACAGGGAACGAGCAGTACTTC.

This clone was picked up one time. The rearrangement links TRBV5-1 to TRBJ1-1; tentative D call: TRBD1 (6 bases). The CDR3 extends over 14 amino acids. The V and J ends lost 1 base and 3 bases respectively, with 10 bases between them. CDR1 is SGHRS and CDR2 is YFSETQ in the germline V gene. Here the CDR3 reads CASSLTGGDTEAFF. The CDR3 bases are TGCGCCAGCAGCTTGACGGGGGGCGACACTGAAGCTTTCTTT.

This chain connects TRBV6-6 to TRBJ1-1, with 7 bases aligning to TRBD1. The V and J ends lost 5 bases and 3 bases, in that order; junction bases with no gene match: 9. The length of the CDR3 is 15 residues. From germline, CDR1 is MNHNY and CDR2 SVGAGI (reference sequence). The CDR3 spells CASSVGQARDTEAFF. In DNA, the CDR3 is TGTGCCAGCAGTGTAGGACAGGCCAGGGACACTGAAGCTTTCTTT.